This T cell receptor (beta chain) was sequenced for a study of vaccination effects on CD4 cells after COVID-19 (dated by TCRdb to between 2021 and 2024). At the level of the whole study: Each participant received two doses of an mRNA SARS-CoV-2 vaccine, either BNT162b2 or mRNA-1273. A total of nine to ten COVID-19 convalescent patients and a few SARS-CoV-2-naive healthy vaccine recipients were included in the full study. SARS-CoV-2 spike-specific CD4+ TCR repertoires were compared before and after mRNA vaccination in COVID-19 convalescent patients and in infection-naive vaccine recipients. Cultures from other donors in the study were sequenced using the Oncomine TCR Beta short-read assay on an Illumina iSeq 100. Broad study findings and their caveats: In healthy vaccine recipients, vaccine-induced clones were almost all SARS-CoV-2 mono-reactive, with only 1 of 255 being cross-reactive with common cold coronaviruses. The study was limited by a small number of convalescent patients and lacked early post-infection timepoints. At late post-vaccination timepoints, both infection-induced and vaccine-induced clones showed marked clonal contraction, consistent with waning T cell responses.

Library construction relied on the immunoSEQ multiplex PCR assay. DNA from the CD4+ T cells that had been cultured and isolated underwent TCR beta CDR3 sequencing. On the study's bioinformatics: Non-productive TCR sequences were removed, reads were trimmed to the CDR3 region, and CDR3s of at least 7 amino acids were retained. The MANAFEST web app was used to pick out antigen-specific clonotypes by comparing their expansion in peptide wells with that in reference cultures. For clones to be considered positive, expansion at FDR<0.05 versus reference and all other wells, an odds ratio above 5, and a frequency above 0.1% in two replicate wells were required. Cross-reactive clonotypes were defined as significantly expanded in SARS-CoV-2 spike wells and in at least one common cold coronavirus spike condition. Using the stringdist R package, CDR3 similarity was measured by Levenshtein distance, and unrooted trees were constructed with ape in R 3.6.1. The source is immuneACCESS, and TCRdb retained only in-frame sequences with V and J called. Part of the clones is not carried over; for the studies checked, unresolved V genes explain less than half of this, and the remainder is unexplained. The V and J calls and the clone size are those of that table, but D and trimming were determined from the DNA. This sample is represented by 30,000 or so clones; approximately 68% of them were singletons. Jointly, the top ten make up 25% to 30% of the sample.

Worth noting for this clone: It lacks a known antigen. There are no base qualities to consult, and no much larger clone falls within one base.

In the ViraFEST assay, PBMC were stimulated with viral peptide pools, and TCR sequencing was then used to find antigen-specific CD4+ T cell clonotypes based on their expansion. After around eleven days of culture, CD4+ T cells were isolated with the EasySep CD4+ T cell isolation kit. None of the healthy vaccine recipients had a prior SARS-CoV-2 infection, which was confirmed by nucleocapsid antibody tests that came back negative both before and after vaccination. Two million PBMC per well were cultured in IMDM with about 5.4% human AB serum, 7.5 to 10 IU/ml IL-2 and gentamicin, plus 10 ug/ml peptides. Half of the culture medium was replaced with fresh IL-2-containing medium on days 3 and 7. Unless otherwise noted, each peptide stimulation condition was cultured in triplicate wells. Using Ficoll-Paque Plus gradient centrifugation, PBMC were separated from whole blood and then either used fresh or cryopreserved at -140C. The spike proteins of SARS-CoV-2 and of the common cold coronaviruses HCoV-NL63, HCoV-OC43 and HCoV-229E were spanned by overlapping peptide pools. Genomic DNA was extracted from cultured CD4+ T cells with the QIAamp micro DNA kit.

The CDR3 starts with the cysteine, ends with the phenylalanine, and has 15 residues. Only the CDR3 DNA stays, 45 bases, in frame from base 1. A distance of 19 bases separates the germline ends of V and J, which lose 7 bases and 7 bases respectively. Reading the germline V gene (reference sequence) gives CDR1 LNHDA and CDR2 SQIVND. The starting material was CD4+ T cells from PBMCs cultured with HCoV-229E spike peptides, obtained before COVID-19 vaccination. Sample cell subset or site, as interpreted from the label and publication: HCoV-229E spike overlapping peptide pool stimulation. The rearrangement joined TRBV19 to TRBJ1-4; the D region possibly corresponds to TRBD1 (6 bases align). This TCR was recovered from a human donor who received a COVID-19 vaccine. The DNA sequence follows: TGTGCCAGTACCCTTTCCGGGACATTGGGTGAAAAACTGTTTTTT. This gives the protein CASTLSGTLGEKLFF.